What follows describes a single T cell receptor (beta chain). Produced via immunoSEQ multiplex PCR; TCRdb's table is partial and in-frame only. The data contain about 310,000 clones, about 91% of them singletons. The entry originates in a study of blood T cell repertoires in COVID-19. Study background: Acute-phase and convalescent COVID-19 samples originated in the United States, Italy and Spain. PBMCs, B-cell-depleted T cells, or T cells provided the cDNA or gDNA that made up the material.

Trimming took off 5 bases at V and 4 bases at J, with 18 bases between the two ends. The CDR3 covers 16 residues. Germline-derived CDR1 and CDR2 are SGHTA and FQGNSA. This TCR was recovered from a woman aged 40 to 50 who had recovered from COVID-19. The sample was PBMCs or T cells enriched from blood (not recorded which). The chain uses TRBV7-2 and TRBJ1-3; a possible D gene is TRBD1 (5 bases). In DNA, the CDR3 is TGTGCCAGCAGCCCCCGCGGTGGGGCCATAGGAAACACCATATATTTT. Amino acid sequence: CASSPRGGAIGNTIYF.